This TCR beta chain emerged from a study of T-cell memory formation after mild COVID-19. This clonotype was observed a handful of times. TCRdb fed the 5' RACE reads into MiXCR, producing one record per CDR3 protein. The sample includes 150,000 or so distinct CDR3 sequences, approximately 14% seen only once; the top ten take 11% to 15%. Trimming took off 2 bases at V and 0 bases at J, with 14 bases between the two ends. The CDR3 runs 17 residues. The germline V gene has CDR1 SGHTA and CDR2 FQGNSA. J is TRBJ2-1 and V is TRBV7-2, with a possible D match to TRBD2 (5 bases). The source of this sequence is an adult woman who had mild COVID-19 (a few samples of this study predate the infection). Cell type and time point are not known. Sequenced sample: PBMCs or a T cell subset sorted from them (not recorded which). The CDR3 sequence: CASSLSAGGRSYNEQFF. CDR3 DNA sequence: TGTGCCAGCAGCTTAAGCGCGGGCGGACGCTCCTACAATGAGCAGTTCTTC. Full variable domain (missing parts from reference TRBV7-2 and TRBJ2-1): GAGVSQSPSNKVTEKGKDVELRCDPISGHTALYWYRQSLGQGLEFLIYFQGNSAPDKSGLPSDRFSAERTGGSVSTLTIQRTQQEDSAVYLCASSLSAGGRSYNEQFFGPGTRLTVL.